This is a list of T cell receptor beta chains from one sample in a study of shared clonotypes between healthy human individuals. The assay was immunoSEQ multiplex PCR, and TCRdb's table has in-frame clones only and misses some. This table has about 320,000 clones, around 86% appearing once. The sample comprised memory CD8+ T cells sorted from blood. These receptors all stem from a man aged 18 to 35 in good health. Each CDR3 is given with its conserved first and last residue. The D gene is left open where the match is weak. Expanded clones get a size class; other rows say once, few or many, or leave the size out.

d_call: -
v_call: TRBV6-5
j_call: TRBJ2-4
clone_size: -
cdr3_nt: TGTGCCAGCAGTTCCGGGACGGCCAATTACATTCAGTACTTC
cdr3_aa: CASSSGTANYIQYF

d_call: -
v_call: TRBV4-3
j_call: TRBJ1-3
clone_size: -
cdr3_nt: TGCGCCAGCAGCCAAGTCCCCACCGGGGGGGGAAACACCATATATTTT
cdr3_aa: CASSQVPTGGGNTIYF

d_call: -
v_call: TRBV29-1
j_call: TRBJ1-2
clone_size: -
cdr3_nt: TGCAGCGTTGTGGTATGGGAAGGCTACACCTTC
cdr3_aa: CSVVVWEGYTF

d_call: TRBD2
v_call: TRBV7-9
j_call: TRBJ2-7
clone_size: -
cdr3_nt: TGTGCCAGCAGCCCCTCTGGACTAGCGGCCTACGAGCAGTACTTC
cdr3_aa: CASSPSGLAAYEQYF

d_call: -
v_call: TRBV4-2
j_call: TRBJ1-1
clone_size: -
cdr3_nt: TGTGCCAGCAGCCTACGACTGAGCGGTGAAGCTTTCTTT
cdr3_aa: CASSLRLSGEAFF

d_call: -
v_call: TRBV10-1
j_call: TRBJ1-5
clone_size: -
cdr3_nt: TGCGCCAGCAGTGAAAGGTCAGGTTGGGATCAGCCCCAGCATTTT
cdr3_aa: CASSERSGWDQPQHF

d_call: TRBD1
v_call: TRBV9
j_call: TRBJ2-3
clone_size: once
cdr3_nt: TGTGCCAGCAGTGACGGGACAGCTTCCGAGGATACGCAGTATTTT
cdr3_aa: CASSDGTASEDTQYF

d_call: -
v_call: TRBV7-9
j_call: TRBJ1-1
clone_size: -
cdr3_nt: TGTGCCAGCAGCGCACATCGGAGCACTGAAGCTTTCTTT
cdr3_aa: CASSAHRSTEAFF

d_call: TRBD1
v_call: TRBV5-1
j_call: TRBJ2-3
clone_size: -
cdr3_nt: TGCGCCAGCTCGACAGGGCTAGTATTGGATACGCAGTATTTT
cdr3_aa: CASSTGLVLDTQYF

d_call: -
v_call: TRBV27
j_call: TRBJ1-2
clone_size: -
cdr3_nt: TGTGCCAGCAGGGACAGAGCCCTAAACTATGGCTACACCTTC
cdr3_aa: CASRDRALNYGYTF

d_call: TRBD1
v_call: TRBV5-6
j_call: TRBJ2-5
clone_size: few
cdr3_nt: TGTGCCAGCAGTCGACAGGGATCGTACCAAGAGACCCAGTACTTC
cdr3_aa: CASSRQGSYQETQYF

d_call: -
v_call: TRBV10-3
j_call: TRBJ2-7
clone_size: -
cdr3_nt: TGTGCCATCAGTATGGGAATAGGCTACGAGCAGTACTTC
cdr3_aa: CAISMGIGYEQYF

d_call: -
v_call: TRBV18
j_call: TRBJ2-5
clone_size: -
cdr3_nt: TGTGCCAGCTCACCGGGACTCAGAGAGACCCAGTACTTC
cdr3_aa: CASSPGLRETQYF

d_call: -
v_call: TRBV9
j_call: TRBJ2-3
clone_size: -
cdr3_nt: TGTGCCAGCAGCACACTAGGTGTGTTCAGCACAGATACGCAGTATTTT
cdr3_aa: CASSTLGVFSTDTQYF

d_call: -
v_call: TRBV10-3
j_call: TRBJ1-3
clone_size: -
cdr3_nt: TGTGCCAGCCTCAGGCTCCCCGGGATCGGAAACACCATATATTTT
cdr3_aa: CASLRLPGIGNTIYF

d_call: -
v_call: TRBV25-1
j_call: TRBJ2-1
clone_size: -
cdr3_nt: TGTGCCAGCAGACTGAGGGGCAATGAGCAGTTCTTC
cdr3_aa: CASRLRGNEQFF

d_call: -
v_call: TRBV6-6
j_call: TRBJ1-1
clone_size: many
cdr3_nt: TGTGCCAGCAACCTCTGGGTCGGCCTGAACACTGAAGCTTTCTTT
cdr3_aa: CASNLWVGLNTEAFF

d_call: -
v_call: TRBV7-2
j_call: TRBJ2-3
clone_size: -
cdr3_nt: TGTGCCAGCAGCGGGAGCCATTTAGATACGCAGTATTTT
cdr3_aa: CASSGSHLDTQYF

d_call: -
v_call: TRBV4-3
j_call: TRBJ2-1
clone_size: -
cdr3_nt: TGCGCCAGCAGCCAAGATAAGGGCTCCTACAATGAGCAGTTCTTC
cdr3_aa: CASSQDKGSYNEQFF

d_call: TRBD2
v_call: TRBV19
j_call: TRBJ2-1
clone_size: many
cdr3_nt: TGTGCCAGTAGTATGGCCCCGCGGGGGGAGCAGTTCTTC
cdr3_aa: CASSMAPRGEQFF

d_call: -
v_call: TRBV5-1
j_call: TRBJ2-2
clone_size: -
cdr3_nt: TGCGCCAGCAGCTTGGAATTGCTACAGGGAGTCACCGGGGAGCTGTTTTTT
cdr3_aa: CASSLELLQGVTGELFF

d_call: TRBD1
v_call: TRBV5-6
j_call: TRBJ2-1
clone_size: -
cdr3_nt: TGTGCCAGCAGCACGGGACAGGGCGATGAGCAGTTCTTC
cdr3_aa: CASSTGQGDEQFF

d_call: -
v_call: TRBV7-9
j_call: TRBJ1-5
clone_size: -
cdr3_nt: TGTGCCAGCAGCCCTTCGGGCGGAACGTACCAGCATTTT
cdr3_aa: CASSPSGGTYQHF

d_call: -
v_call: TRBV11-1
j_call: TRBJ2-1
clone_size: -
cdr3_nt: TGTGCCAGCGGCCTCTTGAACTCCTACAATGAGCAGTTCTTC
cdr3_aa: CASGLLNSYNEQFF

d_call: -
v_call: TRBV28
j_call: TRBJ1-6
clone_size: -
cdr3_nt: TGTGCCAGCAGCCCCGGGCGGGGGGTGATCTATAATTCACCCCTCCACTTT
cdr3_aa: CASSPGRGVIYNSPLHF

d_call: -
v_call: TRBV5-5
j_call: TRBJ2-3
clone_size: -
cdr3_nt: TGTGCCAGCAGCTTGGTTGGGGATACGCAGTATTTT
cdr3_aa: CASSLVGDTQYF

d_call: -
v_call: TRBV28
j_call: TRBJ1-1
clone_size: -
cdr3_nt: TGTGCCAGCAGTTCGGCCCATCAGGACCAGACTGAAGCTTTCTTT
cdr3_aa: CASSSAHQDQTEAFF

d_call: -
v_call: TRBV5-1
j_call: TRBJ2-5
clone_size: -
cdr3_nt: TGCGCCAGCAGCTTGAGGGGGGGCCTGGAGACCCAGTACTTC
cdr3_aa: CASSLRGGLETQYF

d_call: -
v_call: TRBV28
j_call: TRBJ2-7
clone_size: -
cdr3_nt: TGTGCCAGCAGTTTATTCCTGGAGACGCGGGCCGAGCAGTACTTC
cdr3_aa: CASSLFLETRAEQYF

d_call: TRBD1
v_call: TRBV27
j_call: TRBJ1-1
clone_size: many
cdr3_nt: TGTGCCAGCAGTTTCCGGACAGGGGGTCGCAACACTGAAGCTTTCTTT
cdr3_aa: CASSFRTGGRNTEAFF

d_call: -
v_call: TRBV11-2
j_call: TRBJ1-6
clone_size: few
cdr3_nt: TGTGCCAGCAGCTTAGGCATTCGGGGGCTAGGAGGGTCACCCCTCCACTTT
cdr3_aa: CASSLGIRGLGGSPLHF

d_call: -
v_call: TRBV6-5
j_call: TRBJ2-7
clone_size: -
cdr3_nt: TGTGCCAGCCACGTCGGCGCGAGCTCCTACGAGCAGTACTTC
cdr3_aa: CASHVGASSYEQYF

d_call: TRBD1
v_call: TRBV7-6
j_call: TRBJ2-2
clone_size: -
cdr3_nt: TGTGCCAGCAGCTTAACCACGACAGGGAACCCCCTCACCGGGGAGCTGTTTTTT
cdr3_aa: CASSLTTTGNPLTGELFF

d_call: -
v_call: TRBV4-1
j_call: TRBJ2-1
clone_size: -
cdr3_nt: TGCGCCAGCAGCCAGCCACTAGGCGGCAATGAGCAGTTCTTC
cdr3_aa: CASSQPLGGNEQFF

d_call: -
v_call: TRBV4-1
j_call: TRBJ2-7
clone_size: -
cdr3_nt: TGCGCCAGCAGCGGGCTAGGGGACCGCTATTCCTACGAGCAGTACTTC
cdr3_aa: CASSGLGDRYSYEQYF

d_call: -
v_call: TRBV11-2
j_call: TRBJ1-4
clone_size: many
cdr3_nt: TGTGCCAGCAGCTTAGGAGGGTTGGTGTTTTTT
cdr3_aa: CASSLGGLVFF

d_call: -
v_call: TRBV6-1
j_call: TRBJ1-1
clone_size: many
cdr3_nt: TGTGCCAGCAGTGATCTAATTGGCACTGAAGCTTTCTTT
cdr3_aa: CASSDLIGTEAFF